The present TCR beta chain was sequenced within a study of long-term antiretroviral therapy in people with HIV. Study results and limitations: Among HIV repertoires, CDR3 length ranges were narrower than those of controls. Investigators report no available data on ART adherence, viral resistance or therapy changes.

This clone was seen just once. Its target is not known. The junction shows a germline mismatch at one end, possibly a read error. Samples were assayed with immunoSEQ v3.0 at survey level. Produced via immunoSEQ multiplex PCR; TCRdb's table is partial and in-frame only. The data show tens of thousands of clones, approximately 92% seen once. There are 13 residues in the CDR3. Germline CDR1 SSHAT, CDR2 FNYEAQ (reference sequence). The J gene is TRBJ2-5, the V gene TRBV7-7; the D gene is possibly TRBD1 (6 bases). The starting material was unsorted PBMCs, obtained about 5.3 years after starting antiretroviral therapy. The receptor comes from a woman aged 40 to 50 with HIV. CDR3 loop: CASSTGWLETQYF. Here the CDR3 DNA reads TGTGCTAGCAGCACAGGGTGGCTAGAGACCCAGTACTTC.